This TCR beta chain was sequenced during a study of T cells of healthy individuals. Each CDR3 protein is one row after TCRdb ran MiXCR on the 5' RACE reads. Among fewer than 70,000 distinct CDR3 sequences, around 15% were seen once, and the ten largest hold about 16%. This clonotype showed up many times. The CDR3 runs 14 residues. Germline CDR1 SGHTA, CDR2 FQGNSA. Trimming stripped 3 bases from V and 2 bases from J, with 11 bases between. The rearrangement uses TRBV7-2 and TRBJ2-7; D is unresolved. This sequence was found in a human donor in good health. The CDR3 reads CASSLGGPTYEQYF. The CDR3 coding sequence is TGTGCCAGCAGCTTGGGCGGACCAACCTACGAGCAGTACTTC.